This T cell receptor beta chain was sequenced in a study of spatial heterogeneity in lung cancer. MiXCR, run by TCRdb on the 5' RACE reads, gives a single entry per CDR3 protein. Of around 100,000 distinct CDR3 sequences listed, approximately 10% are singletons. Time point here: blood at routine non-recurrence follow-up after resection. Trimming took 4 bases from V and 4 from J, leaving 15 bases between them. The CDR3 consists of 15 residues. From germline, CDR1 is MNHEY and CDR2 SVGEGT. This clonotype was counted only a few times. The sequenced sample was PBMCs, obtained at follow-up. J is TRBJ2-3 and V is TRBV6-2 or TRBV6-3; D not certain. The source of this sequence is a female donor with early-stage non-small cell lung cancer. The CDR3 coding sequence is TGTGCCAGCAGTTGGCCTGAGAGTGGGGCAGATACGCAGTATTTT. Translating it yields CASSWPESGADTQYF.